This is a list of T cell receptor beta chains from one sample in a study of T cell repertoires in aging, cancer and after chemotherapy. From the multiplex PCR reads, TCRdb called clonotypes with MiXCR, one entry per CDR3 protein. The table lists roughly 1,500 distinct CDR3 sequences, around 54% of them singletons. Sequenced input: blood. The receptor source for this set is a human donor with a blood cancer. CDR3s include the opening cysteine and the closing phenylalanine or tryptophan. D genes are given only for firm matches. The size of a clone is reported for some rows only, either as once, few or many, or as a class for expanded clones.

v_call: TRBV6-4
j_call: TRBJ1-4
d_call: -
clone_size: -
cdr3_nt: TGTGCCAGCAGTGACTCCGGGGGCAGGGATGAAAAACTGTTTTTT
cdr3_aa: CASSDSGGRDEKLFF

v_call: TRBV15
j_call: TRBJ2-7
d_call: TRBD1
clone_size: -
cdr3_nt: TGTGCCACCAGCAGAGAGAGGGGGCGAACCTACGAGCAGTACTTC
cdr3_aa: CATSRERGRTYEQYF

v_call: TRBV5-4
j_call: TRBJ1-2
d_call: TRBD1
clone_size: -
cdr3_nt: TGTGCCAGCAGCTCATCAGGGGGCATTAGCTATGGCTACACCTTC
cdr3_aa: CASSSSGGISYGYTF

v_call: TRBV29-1
j_call: TRBJ1-4
d_call: -
clone_size: few
cdr3_nt: TGCAGCGCTGGAGCACGTCTTAATGAAAAACTGTTTTTT
cdr3_aa: CSAGARLNEKLFF

v_call: TRBV6-2/TRBV6-3
j_call: TRBJ1-5
d_call: -
clone_size: -
cdr3_nt: TGTGCCAGCAGTTACTGGGGGGTCTCCCTTCGGCGCAATCAGCCCCAGCATTTT
cdr3_aa: CASSYWGVSLRRNQPQHF

v_call: TRBV5-6
j_call: TRBJ2-1
d_call: -
clone_size: few
cdr3_nt: TGTGCCAGCAGCCAGGAGGTTCTTGAGCAGTTCTTC
cdr3_aa: CASSQEVLEQFF

v_call: TRBV24-1
j_call: TRBJ2-1
d_call: -
clone_size: -
cdr3_nt: TGTGCCACCAGTGATCGGGACACAGCTCCCAATGAGCAGTTCTTC
cdr3_aa: CATSDRDTAPNEQFF

v_call: TRBV6-5
j_call: TRBJ1-2
d_call: TRBD1
clone_size: -
cdr3_nt: TGTGCCAGCAGTTCCCCCGGGACAGGGAACTATGGCTACACCTTC
cdr3_aa: CASSSPGTGNYGYTF

v_call: TRBV29-1
j_call: TRBJ2-2
d_call: -
clone_size: -
cdr3_nt: TGCAGCGGGGCAGTAAGCGGGACCGGGGAGCTGTTTTTT
cdr3_aa: CSGAVSGTGELFF

v_call: TRBV6-2/TRBV6-3
j_call: TRBJ2-7
d_call: TRBD2
clone_size: -
cdr3_nt: TGTGCCAGCGAGGGGACTAGCGGGAGCCAGGGCTACGAGCAGTACTTC
cdr3_aa: CASEGTSGSQGYEQYF

v_call: TRBV7-2
j_call: TRBJ2-5
d_call: TRBD2
clone_size: -
cdr3_nt: TGTGCCAGCAGCCGTCAGCGGGGGGTAGAGACCCAGTACTTC
cdr3_aa: CASSRQRGVETQYF

v_call: TRBV5-4
j_call: TRBJ1-6
d_call: -
clone_size: -
cdr3_nt: TGTGCCAGCAGCTTCGAGGGGAGGGGTGGTTCACCCCTCCACTTT
cdr3_aa: CASSFEGRGGSPLHF

v_call: TRBV7-3
j_call: TRBJ2-1
d_call: -
clone_size: -
cdr3_nt: TGTGCCAGCAGCCAGGGACTCCACTCCTACAATGAGCAGTTCTTC
cdr3_aa: CASSQGLHSYNEQFF

v_call: TRBV6-5
j_call: TRBJ2-3
d_call: TRBD2
clone_size: -
cdr3_nt: TGTGCCAGCAGCTTAGCCGGGACTAGAGAGCCCGATACGCAGTATTTT
cdr3_aa: CASSLAGTREPDTQYF

v_call: TRBV19
j_call: TRBJ1-2
d_call: -
clone_size: -
cdr3_nt: TGTGCCAGTAAGATACAGGGAAAAGAAAGTGGCTACACCTTC
cdr3_aa: CASKIQGKESGYTF

v_call: TRBV12-3/TRBV12-4
j_call: TRBJ2-5
d_call: TRBD2
clone_size: -
cdr3_nt: TGTGCCAGCAGTCGGACTAGCGGGGGGGGGAGGCAAGAGACCCAGTACTTC
cdr3_aa: CASSRTSGGGRQETQYF

v_call: TRBV20-1
j_call: TRBJ2-7
d_call: TRBD2
clone_size: -
cdr3_nt: TGCAGTGCTAGGCCGGGACTAGCGGGAGGCCCCAACGAGCAGTACTTC
cdr3_aa: CSARPGLAGGPNEQYF

v_call: TRBV20-1
j_call: TRBJ2-5
d_call: -
clone_size: -
cdr3_nt: TGCAGTGCTAGCCCAGCAGGGATACTCCTCCAAGAGACCCAGTACTTC
cdr3_aa: CSASPAGILLQETQYF